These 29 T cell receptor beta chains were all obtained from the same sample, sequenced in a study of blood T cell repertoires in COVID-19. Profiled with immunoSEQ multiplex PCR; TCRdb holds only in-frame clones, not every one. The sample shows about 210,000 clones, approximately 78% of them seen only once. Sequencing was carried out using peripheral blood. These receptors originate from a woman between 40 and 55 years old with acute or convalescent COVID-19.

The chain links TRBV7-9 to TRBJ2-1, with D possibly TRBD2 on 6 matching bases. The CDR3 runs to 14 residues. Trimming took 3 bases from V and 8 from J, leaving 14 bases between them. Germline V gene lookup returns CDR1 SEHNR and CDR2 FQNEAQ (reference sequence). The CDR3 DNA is TGTGCCAGCAGCTTTCCGGGGGAACCTTATGAGCAGTTCTTC. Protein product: CASSFPGEPYEQFF. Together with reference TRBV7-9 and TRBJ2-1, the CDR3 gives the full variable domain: DTGVSQNPRHKITKRGQNVTFRCDPISEHNRLYWYRQTLGQGPEFLTYFQNEAQLEKSRLLSDRFSAERPKGSFSTLEIQRTEQGDSAMYLCASSFPGEPYEQFFGPGTRLTVL.

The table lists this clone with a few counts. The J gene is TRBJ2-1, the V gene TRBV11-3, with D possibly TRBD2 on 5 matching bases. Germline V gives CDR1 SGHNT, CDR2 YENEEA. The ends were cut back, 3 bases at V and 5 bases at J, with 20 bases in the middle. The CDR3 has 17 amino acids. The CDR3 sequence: CASSFTIPGSQNNEQFF. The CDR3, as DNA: TGTGCCAGCAGCTTCACCATCCCGGGATCACAAAACAATGAGCAGTTCTTC.

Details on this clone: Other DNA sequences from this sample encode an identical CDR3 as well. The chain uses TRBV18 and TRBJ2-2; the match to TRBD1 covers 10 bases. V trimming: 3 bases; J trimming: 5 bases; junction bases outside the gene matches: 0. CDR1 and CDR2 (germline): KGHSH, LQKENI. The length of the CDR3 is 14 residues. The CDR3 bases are TGTGCCAGCTCACCGGACAGGGGGACCGGGGAGCTGTTTTTT. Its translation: CASSPDRGTGELFF. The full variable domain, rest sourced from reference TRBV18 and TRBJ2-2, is NAGVMQNPRHLVRRRGQEARLRCSPMKGHSHVYWYRQLPEEGLKFMVYLQKENIIDESGMPKERFSAEFPKEGPSILRIQQVVRGDSAAYFCASSPDRGTGELFFGEGSRLTVL.

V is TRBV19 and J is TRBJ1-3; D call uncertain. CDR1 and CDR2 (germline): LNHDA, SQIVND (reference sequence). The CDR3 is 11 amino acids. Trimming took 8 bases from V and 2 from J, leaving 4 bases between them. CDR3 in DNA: TGTGCCAGTGTTACTGGAAACACCATATATTTT. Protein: CASVTGNTIYF.

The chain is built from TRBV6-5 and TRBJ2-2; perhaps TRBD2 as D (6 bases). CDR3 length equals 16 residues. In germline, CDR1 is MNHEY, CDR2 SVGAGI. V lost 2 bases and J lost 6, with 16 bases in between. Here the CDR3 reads CASSYRRGTTSGELFF. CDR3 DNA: TGTGCCAGCAGTTACAGGCGCGGGACGACATCCGGGGAGCTGTTTTTT.

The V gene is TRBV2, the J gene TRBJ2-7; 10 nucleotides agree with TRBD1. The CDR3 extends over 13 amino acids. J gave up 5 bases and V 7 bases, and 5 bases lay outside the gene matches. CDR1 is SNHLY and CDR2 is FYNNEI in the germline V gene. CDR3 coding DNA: TGTGCCAGCAAGGACAGGGGGGAAGACGAGCAGTACTTC. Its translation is CASKDRGEDEQYF.

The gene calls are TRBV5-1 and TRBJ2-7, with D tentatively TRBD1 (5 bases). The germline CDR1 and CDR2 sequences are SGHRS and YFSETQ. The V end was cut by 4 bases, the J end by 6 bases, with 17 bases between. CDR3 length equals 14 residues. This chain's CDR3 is CASSAMPRVREQYF. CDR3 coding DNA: TGCGCCAGCAGCGCCATGCCCAGGGTTCGCGAGCAGTACTTC.

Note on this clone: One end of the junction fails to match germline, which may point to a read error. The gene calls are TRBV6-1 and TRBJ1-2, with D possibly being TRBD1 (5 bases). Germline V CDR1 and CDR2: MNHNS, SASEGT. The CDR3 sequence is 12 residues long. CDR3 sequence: CAGSELQGDYTF. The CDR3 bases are TGTGCCGGCAGTGAACTTCAGGGTGACTACACCTTC.

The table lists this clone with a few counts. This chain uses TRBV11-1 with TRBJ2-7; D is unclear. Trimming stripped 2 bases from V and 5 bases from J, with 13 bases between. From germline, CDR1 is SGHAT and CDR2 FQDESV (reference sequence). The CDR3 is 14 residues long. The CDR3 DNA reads TGTGCCAGCAGCTTAAAGGTCAGGATGAACGAGCAGTACTTC. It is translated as CASSLKVRMNEQYF.

CDR3 amino acids: CASSLGTGNEQFF. The CDR3, as DNA: TGTGCCAGCAGTTTGGGGACAGGGAATGAGCAGTTCTTC. The V call is TRBV28, the J call TRBJ2-1; 9 bases are shared with TRBD1. The CDR3 consists of 13 residues. V shed 3 bases, J shed 7 bases, and the junction held 1 base outside the gene matches. Germline CDR1 reads MDHEN; CDR2 reads SYDVKM.

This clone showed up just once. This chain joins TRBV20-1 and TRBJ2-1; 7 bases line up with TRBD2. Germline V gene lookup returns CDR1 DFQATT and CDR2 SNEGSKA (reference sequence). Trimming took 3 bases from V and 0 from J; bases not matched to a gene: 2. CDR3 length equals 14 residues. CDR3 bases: TGCAGTGCTAGTCCTAGCGGCTCCTACAATGAGCAGTTCTTC. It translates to CSASPSGSYNEQFF.

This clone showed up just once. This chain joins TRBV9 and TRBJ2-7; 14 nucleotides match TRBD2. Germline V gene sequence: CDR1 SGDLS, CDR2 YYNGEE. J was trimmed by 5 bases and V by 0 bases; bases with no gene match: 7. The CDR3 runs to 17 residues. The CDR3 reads CASSVAGTSGRVHEQYF. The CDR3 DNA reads TGTGCCAGCAGCGTAGCTGGGACTAGCGGGAGAGTCCACGAGCAGTACTTC.

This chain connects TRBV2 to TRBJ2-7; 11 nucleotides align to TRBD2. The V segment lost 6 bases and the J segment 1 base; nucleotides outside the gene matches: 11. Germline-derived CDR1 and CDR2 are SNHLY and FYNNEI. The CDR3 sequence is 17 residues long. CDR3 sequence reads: CASSEKPGLAASYEQYF. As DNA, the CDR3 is TGTGCCAGCAGCGAAAAGCCGGGACTAGCGGCATCCTACGAGCAGTACTTC.

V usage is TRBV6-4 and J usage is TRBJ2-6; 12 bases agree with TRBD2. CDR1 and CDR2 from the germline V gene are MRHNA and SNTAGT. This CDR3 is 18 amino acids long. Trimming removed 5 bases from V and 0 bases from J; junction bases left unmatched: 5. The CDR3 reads CASSPGLAGTSGANVLTF. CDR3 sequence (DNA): TGTGCCAGCAGTCCCGGACTAGCGGGGACCTCTGGGGCCAACGTCCTGACTTTC.

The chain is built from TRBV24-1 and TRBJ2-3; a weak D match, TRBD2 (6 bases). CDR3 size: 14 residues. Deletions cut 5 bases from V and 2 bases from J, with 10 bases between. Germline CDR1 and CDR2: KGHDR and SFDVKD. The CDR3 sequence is CATSGSGSTDTQYF. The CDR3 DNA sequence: TGTGCCACCAGTGGCAGCGGGTCCACAGATACGCAGTATTTT.

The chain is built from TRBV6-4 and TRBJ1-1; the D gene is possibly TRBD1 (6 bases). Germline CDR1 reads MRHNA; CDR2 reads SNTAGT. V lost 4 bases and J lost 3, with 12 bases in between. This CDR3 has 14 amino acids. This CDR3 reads CASSVVPGDTEAFF. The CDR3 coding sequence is TGTGCCAGCAGTGTGGTCCCAGGGGACACTGAAGCTTTCTTT.

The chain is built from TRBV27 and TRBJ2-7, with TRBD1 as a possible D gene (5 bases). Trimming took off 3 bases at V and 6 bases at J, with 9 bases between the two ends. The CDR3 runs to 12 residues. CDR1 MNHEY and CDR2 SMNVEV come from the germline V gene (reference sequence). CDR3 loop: CASSFSGFEQYF. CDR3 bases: TGTGCCAGCAGTTTTTCAGGGTTCGAGCAGTACTTC.

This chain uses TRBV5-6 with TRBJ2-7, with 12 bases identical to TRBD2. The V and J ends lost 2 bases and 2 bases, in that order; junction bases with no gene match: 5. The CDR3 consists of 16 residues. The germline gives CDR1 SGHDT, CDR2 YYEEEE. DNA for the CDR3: TGTGCCAGCAGCTTAGGAACTAGCGGGAGGACCTACGAGCAGTACTTC. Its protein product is CASSLGTSGRTYEQYF.

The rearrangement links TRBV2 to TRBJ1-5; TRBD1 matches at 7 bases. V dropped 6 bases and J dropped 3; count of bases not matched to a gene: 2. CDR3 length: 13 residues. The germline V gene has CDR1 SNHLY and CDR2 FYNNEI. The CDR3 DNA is TGTGCCAGCAGGGAGGGGGCCAATCAGCCCCAGCATTTT. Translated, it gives CASREGANQPQHF.

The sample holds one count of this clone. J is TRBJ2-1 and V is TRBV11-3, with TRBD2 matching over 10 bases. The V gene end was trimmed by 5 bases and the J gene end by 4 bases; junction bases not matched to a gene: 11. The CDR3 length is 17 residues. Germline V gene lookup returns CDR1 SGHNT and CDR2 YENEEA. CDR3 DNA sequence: TGTGCCAGCAGCCCCCAAAGCGGGAGGGCCACGTACAATGAGCAGTTCTTC. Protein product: CASSPQSGRATYNEQFF.

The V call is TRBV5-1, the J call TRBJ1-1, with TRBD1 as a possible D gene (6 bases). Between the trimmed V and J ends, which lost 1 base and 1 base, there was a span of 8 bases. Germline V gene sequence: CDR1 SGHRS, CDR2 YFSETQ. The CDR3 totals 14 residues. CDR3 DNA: TGCGCCAGCAGCTTGAACAGGGCGAACACTGAAGCTTTCTTT. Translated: CASSLNRANTEAFF.

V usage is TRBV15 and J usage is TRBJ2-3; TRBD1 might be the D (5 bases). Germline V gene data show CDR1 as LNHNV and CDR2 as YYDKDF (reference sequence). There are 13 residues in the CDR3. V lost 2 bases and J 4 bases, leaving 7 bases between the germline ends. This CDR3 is CATSRQGSDTQYF. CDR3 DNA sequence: TGTGCCACCAGCAGACAGGGATCAGATACGCAGTATTTT.

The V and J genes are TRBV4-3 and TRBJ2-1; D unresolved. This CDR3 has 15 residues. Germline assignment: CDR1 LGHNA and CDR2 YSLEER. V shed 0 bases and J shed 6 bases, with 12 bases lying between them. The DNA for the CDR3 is TGCGCCAGCAGCCAAGAGTTGAGAAGTACCAATGAGCAGTTCTTC. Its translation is CASSQELRSTNEQFF.

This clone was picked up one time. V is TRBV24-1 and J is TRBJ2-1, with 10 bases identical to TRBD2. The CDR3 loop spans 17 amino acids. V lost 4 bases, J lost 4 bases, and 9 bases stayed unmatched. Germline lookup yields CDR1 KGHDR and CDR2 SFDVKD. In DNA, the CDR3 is TGTGCCACCAGTGAATGGGATCTAGCGGGAGCATACAATGAGCAGTTCTTC. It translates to CATSEWDLAGAYNEQFF.

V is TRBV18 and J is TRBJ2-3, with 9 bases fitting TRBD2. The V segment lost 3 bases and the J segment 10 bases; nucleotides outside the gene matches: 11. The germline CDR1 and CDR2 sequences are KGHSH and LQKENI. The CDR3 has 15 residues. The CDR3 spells CASSPGGGGVSPQYF. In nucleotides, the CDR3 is TGTGCCAGCTCACCGGGCGGCGGGGGGGTCAGTCCGCAGTATTTT.

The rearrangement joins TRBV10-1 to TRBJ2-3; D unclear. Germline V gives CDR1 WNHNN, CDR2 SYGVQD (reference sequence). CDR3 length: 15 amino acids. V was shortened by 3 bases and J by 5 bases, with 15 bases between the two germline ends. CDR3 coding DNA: TGCGCCAGCAGTGACTTGGCGTCGGGTGGAGATACGCAGTATTTT. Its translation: CASSDLASGGDTQYF.

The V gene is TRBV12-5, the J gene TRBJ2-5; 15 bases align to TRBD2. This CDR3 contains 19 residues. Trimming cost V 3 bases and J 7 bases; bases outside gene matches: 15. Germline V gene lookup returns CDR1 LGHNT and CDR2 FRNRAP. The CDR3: CASGFPPWTSGGDTGTQYF. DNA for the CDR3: TGTGCTAGTGGTTTCCCCCCTTGGACTAGCGGGGGGGACACGGGGACCCAGTACTTC.

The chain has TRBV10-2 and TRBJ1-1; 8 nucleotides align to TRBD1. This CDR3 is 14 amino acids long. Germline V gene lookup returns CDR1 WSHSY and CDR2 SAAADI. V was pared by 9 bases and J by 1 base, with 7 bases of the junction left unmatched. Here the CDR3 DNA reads TGCGCCAGTGGAGACAGGGGCGCGAACACTGAAGCTTTCTTT. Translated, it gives CASGDRGANTEAFF.

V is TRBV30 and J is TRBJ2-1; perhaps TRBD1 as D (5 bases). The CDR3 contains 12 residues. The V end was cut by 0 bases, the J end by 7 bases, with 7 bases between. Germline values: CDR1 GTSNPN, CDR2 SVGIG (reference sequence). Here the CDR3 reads CAWSVKGNEQFF. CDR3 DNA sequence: TGTGCCTGGAGTGTAAAGGGGAATGAGCAGTTCTTC.